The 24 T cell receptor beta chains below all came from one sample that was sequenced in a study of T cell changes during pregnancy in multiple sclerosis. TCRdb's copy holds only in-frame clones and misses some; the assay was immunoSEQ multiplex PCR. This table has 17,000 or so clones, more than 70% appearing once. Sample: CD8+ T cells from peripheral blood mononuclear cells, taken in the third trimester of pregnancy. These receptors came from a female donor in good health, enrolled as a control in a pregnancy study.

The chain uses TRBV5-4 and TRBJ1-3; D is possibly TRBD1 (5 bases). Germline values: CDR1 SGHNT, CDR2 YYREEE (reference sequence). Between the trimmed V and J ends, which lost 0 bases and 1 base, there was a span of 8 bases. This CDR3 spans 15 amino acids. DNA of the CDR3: TGTGCCAGCAGCTTGGGACAGTTGTCTGGAAACACCATATATTTT. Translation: CASSLGQLSGNTIYF.

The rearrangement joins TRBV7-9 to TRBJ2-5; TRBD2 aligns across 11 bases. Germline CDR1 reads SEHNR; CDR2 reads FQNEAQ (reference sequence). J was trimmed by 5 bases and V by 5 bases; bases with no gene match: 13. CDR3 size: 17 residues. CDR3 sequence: CASSSRVAGGDRETQYF. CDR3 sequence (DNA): TGTGCCAGCAGCAGCCGGGTAGCGGGGGGGGACCGGGAGACCCAGTACTTC.

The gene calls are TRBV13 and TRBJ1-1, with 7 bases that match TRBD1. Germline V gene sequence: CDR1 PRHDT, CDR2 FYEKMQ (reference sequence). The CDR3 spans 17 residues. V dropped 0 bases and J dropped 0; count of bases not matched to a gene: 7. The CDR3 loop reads CASSLGGGDGVNTEAFF. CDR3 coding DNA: TGTGCCAGCAGCTTAGGAGGGGGCGACGGGGTGAACACTGAAGCTTTCTTT.

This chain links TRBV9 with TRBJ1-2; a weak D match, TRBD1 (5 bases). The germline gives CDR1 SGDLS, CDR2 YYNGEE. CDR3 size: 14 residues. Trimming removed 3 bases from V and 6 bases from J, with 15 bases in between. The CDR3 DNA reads TGTGCCAGCAGCGCGCTGGGGGGTATAGATGGCTACACCTTC. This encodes CASSALGGIDGYTF.

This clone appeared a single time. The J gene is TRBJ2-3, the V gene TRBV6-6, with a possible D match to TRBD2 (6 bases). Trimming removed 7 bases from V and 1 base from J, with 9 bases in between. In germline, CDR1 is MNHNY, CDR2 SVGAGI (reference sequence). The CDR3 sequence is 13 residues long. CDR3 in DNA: TGTGCCAGCACCAGACTAGGCACAGATACGCAGTATTTT. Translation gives CASTRLGTDTQYF.

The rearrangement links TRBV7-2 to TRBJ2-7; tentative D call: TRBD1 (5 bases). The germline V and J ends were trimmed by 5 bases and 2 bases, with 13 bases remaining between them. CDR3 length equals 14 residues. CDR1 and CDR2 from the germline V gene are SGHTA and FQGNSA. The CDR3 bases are TGTGCCAGCAGCGGACACATACCGACCTACGAGCAGTACTTC. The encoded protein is CASSGHIPTYEQYF.

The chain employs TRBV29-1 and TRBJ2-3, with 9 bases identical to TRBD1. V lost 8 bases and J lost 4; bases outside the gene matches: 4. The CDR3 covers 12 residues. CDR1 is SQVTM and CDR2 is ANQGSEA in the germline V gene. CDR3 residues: CSSRQGADTQYF. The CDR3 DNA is TGCAGCTCTCGACAGGGGGCAGATACGCAGTATTTT.

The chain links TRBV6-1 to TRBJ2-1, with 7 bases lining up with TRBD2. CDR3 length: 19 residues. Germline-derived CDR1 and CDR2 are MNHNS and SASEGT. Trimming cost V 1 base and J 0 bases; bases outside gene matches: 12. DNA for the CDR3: TGTGCCAGCAGTGAAGAATGGCTAGCGGACCTTAGCTCCTACAATGAGCAGTTCTTC. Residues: CASSEEWLADLSSYNEQFF.

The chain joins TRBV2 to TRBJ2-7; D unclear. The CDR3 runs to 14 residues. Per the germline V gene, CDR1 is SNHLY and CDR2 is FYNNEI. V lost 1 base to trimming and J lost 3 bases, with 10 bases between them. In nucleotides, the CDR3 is TGTGCCAGCAGTGAAGATATTCACAGCTACGAGCAGTACTTC. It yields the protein CASSEDIHSYEQYF.

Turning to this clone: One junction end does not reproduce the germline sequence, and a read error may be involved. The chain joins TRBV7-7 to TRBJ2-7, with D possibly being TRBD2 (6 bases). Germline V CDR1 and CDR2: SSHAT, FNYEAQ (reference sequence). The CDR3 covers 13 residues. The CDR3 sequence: CASSPGLTYEQYF. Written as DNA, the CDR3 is TGTGCTAGCAGCCCGGGACTTACCTACGAGCAGTACTTC. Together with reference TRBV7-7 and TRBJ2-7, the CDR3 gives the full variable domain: GAGVSQSPRYKVTKRGQDVTLRCDPISSHATLYWYQQALGQGPEFLTYFNYEAQPDKSGLPSDRFSAERPEGSISTLTIQRTEQRDSAMYRCASSPGLTYEQYFGPGTRLTVT.

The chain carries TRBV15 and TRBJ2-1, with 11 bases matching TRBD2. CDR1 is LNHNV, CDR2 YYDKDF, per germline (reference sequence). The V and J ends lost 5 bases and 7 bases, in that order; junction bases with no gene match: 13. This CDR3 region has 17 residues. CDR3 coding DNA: TGTGCCACCAGCGCTCGGACTAGCGGGTCGGGATCGAATGAGCAGTTCTTC. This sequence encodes CATSARTSGSGSNEQFF. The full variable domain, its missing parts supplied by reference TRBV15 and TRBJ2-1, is DAMVIQNPRYQVTQFGKPVTLSCSQTLNHNVMYWYQQKSSQAPKLLFHYYDKDFNNEADTPDNFQSRRPNTSFCFLDIRSPGLGDTAMYLCATSARTSGSGSNEQFFGPGTRLTVL.

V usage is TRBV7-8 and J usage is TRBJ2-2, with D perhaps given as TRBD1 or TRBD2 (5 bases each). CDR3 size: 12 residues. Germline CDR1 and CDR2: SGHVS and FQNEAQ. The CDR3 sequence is CVGREYTGELFF. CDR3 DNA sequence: TGTGTCGGCAGGGAGTACACCGGGGAGCTGTTTTTT.

The CDR3 coding sequence is TGTGCCAGCAGTTACTCGTTCAGTGGTCCCCAAGAGACCCAGTACTTC. Amino acid sequence: CASSYSFSGPQETQYF. This sequence joins TRBV6-5 and TRBJ2-5; D gene uncertain. Germline V CDR1 and CDR2: MNHEY, SVGAGI. V shed 0 bases and J shed 1 base, with 12 bases lying between them. CDR3 length: 16 amino acids.

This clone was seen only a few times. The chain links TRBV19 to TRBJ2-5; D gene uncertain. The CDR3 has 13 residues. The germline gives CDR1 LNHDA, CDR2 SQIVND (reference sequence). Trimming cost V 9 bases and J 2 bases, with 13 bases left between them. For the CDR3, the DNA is TGTGCCAGCTGCCCAGCACAGCAAGAGACCCAGTACTTC. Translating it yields CASCPAQQETQYF.

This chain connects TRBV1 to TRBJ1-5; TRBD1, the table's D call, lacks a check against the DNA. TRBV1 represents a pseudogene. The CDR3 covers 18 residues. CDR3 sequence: CTSSQVEKGALDNQPQHF. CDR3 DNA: TGCACCAGCAGCCAAGTGGAAAAGGGGGCTTTAGATAATCAGCCCCAGCATTTT.

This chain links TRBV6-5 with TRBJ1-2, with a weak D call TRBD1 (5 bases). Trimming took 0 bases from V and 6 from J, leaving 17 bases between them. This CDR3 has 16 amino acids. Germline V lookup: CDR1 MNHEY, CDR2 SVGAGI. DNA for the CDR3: TGTGCCAGCAGTTACTCCGCTTCGTGGGGCCAGGATGGCTACACCTTC. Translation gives CASSYSASWGQDGYTF.

This CDR3 is CASSSVAGFSTDTQYF. CDR3 DNA sequence: TGTGCCAGCAGTTCCGTAGCGGGTTTTAGCACAGATACGCAGTATTTT. This sequence joins TRBV6-5 and TRBJ2-3; 7 nucleotides match TRBD2. The CDR3 is 16 amino acids. Germline trimming cut 4 bases from V and 0 bases from J; bases unmatched to any gene: 7. Germline lookup yields CDR1 MNHEY and CDR2 SVGAGI.

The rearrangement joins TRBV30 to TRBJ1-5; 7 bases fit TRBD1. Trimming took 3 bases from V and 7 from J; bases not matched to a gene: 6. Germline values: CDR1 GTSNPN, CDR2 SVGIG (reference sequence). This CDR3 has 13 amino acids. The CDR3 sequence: CAWSVTGEQPQHF. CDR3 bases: TGTGCCTGGAGCGTAACAGGGGAACAGCCCCAGCATTTT.

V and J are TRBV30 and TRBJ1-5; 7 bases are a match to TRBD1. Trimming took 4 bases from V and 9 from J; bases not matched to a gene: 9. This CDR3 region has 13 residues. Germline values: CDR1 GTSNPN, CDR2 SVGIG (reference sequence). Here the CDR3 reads CAWTTGAFGPQHF. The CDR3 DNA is TGTGCCTGGACAACAGGGGCCTTCGGGCCCCAGCATTTT.

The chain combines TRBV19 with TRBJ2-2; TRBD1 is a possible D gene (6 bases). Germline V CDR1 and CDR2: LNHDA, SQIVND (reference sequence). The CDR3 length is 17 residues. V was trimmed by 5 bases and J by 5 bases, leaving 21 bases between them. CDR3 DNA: TGTGCCAGTAGTCCCATGGGGGCTGGAGTCGGAACCGGGGAGCTGTTTTTT. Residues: CASSPMGAGVGTGELFF.

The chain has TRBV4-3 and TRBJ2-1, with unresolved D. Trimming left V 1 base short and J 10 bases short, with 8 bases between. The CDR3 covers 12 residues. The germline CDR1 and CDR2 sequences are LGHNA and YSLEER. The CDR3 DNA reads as TGCGCCAGCAGCCAAGGTAACTTAGAGCAGTTCTTC. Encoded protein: CASSQGNLEQFF.

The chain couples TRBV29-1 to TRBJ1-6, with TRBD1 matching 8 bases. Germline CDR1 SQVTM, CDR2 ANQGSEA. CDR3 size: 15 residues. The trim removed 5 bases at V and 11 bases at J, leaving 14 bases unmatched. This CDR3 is CSVSTGQGPSPPLHF. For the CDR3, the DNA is TGCAGCGTTTCTACCGGACAGGGCCCGTCCCCACCCCTCCACTTT.

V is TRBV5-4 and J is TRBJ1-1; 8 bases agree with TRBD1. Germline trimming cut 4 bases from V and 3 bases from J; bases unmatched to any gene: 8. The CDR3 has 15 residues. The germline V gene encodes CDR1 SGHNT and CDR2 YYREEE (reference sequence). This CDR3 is CASSPRTGKDTEAFF. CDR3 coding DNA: TGTGCCAGCAGCCCAAGGACAGGGAAAGACACTGAAGCTTTCTTT. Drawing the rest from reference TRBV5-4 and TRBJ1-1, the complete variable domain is ETGVTQSPTHLIKTRGQQVTLRCSSQSGHNTVSWYQQALGQGPQFIFQYYREEENGRGNFPPRFSGLQFPNYSSELNVNALELDDSALYLCASSPRTGKDTEAFFGQGTRLTVV.

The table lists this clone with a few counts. As DNA, the CDR3 is TGTGCCAGCAGCCCACAGGGGAGCTGGCCTTTCTTT. It specifies CASSPQGSWPFF. The chain links TRBV5-4 to TRBJ1-1, with TRBD1 matching 7 bases. Germline V gene data show CDR1 as SGHNT and CDR2 as YYREEE (reference sequence). The CDR3 length is 12 residues. V dropped 4 bases and J dropped 12; count of bases not matched to a gene: 9.